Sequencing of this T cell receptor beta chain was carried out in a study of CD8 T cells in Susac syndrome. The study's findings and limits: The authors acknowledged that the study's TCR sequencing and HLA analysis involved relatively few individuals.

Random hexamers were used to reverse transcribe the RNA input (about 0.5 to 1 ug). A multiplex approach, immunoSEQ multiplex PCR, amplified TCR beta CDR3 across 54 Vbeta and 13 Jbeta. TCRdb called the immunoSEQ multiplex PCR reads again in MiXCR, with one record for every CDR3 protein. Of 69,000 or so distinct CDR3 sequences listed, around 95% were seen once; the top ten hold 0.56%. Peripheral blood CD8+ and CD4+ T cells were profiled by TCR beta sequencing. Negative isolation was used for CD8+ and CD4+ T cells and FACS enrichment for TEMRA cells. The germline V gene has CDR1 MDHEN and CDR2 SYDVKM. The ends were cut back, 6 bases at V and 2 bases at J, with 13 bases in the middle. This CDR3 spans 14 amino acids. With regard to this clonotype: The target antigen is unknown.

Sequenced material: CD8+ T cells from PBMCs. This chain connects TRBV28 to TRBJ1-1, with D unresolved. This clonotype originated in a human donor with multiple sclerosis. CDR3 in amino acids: CASRYGESNTEAFF. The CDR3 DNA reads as TGTGCCAGCAGGTACGGGGAGTCTAACACTGAAGCTTTCTTT.